Listed below are T cell receptor beta chains from one sample, sequenced in a study of blood T cell repertoires in COVID-19. Clones were read by immunoSEQ multiplex PCR, and TCRdb kept only the in-frame ones, dropping some. The sample holds 50,000 to 70,000 clones, 75% to 95% seen once. Source material: peripheral blood. The receptors derive from a woman aged 80 or over with active COVID-19. Both conserved end residues are part of each CDR3. D genes are given only for firm matches. Some rows have no size entry. The others give once, few or many, or a class for an expanded clone.

D gene: TRBD1; V gene: TRBV4-2; J gene: TRBJ1-5; clone size: NA; CDR3 DNA: TGTGCCCAGGGGACAGGTTATAGCAATCAGCCCCAGCATTTT; CDR3 protein: CAQGTGYSNQPQHF
D gene: NA; V gene: TRBV12-5; J gene: TRBJ1-5; clone size: NA; CDR3 DNA: TGTGCTAGTGGTTTACCCCCTCCCCGGTACCAGCCCCAGCATTTT; CDR3 protein: CASGLPPPRYQPQHF
D gene: TRBD1; V gene: TRBV7-9; J gene: TRBJ2-4; clone size: NA; CDR3 DNA: TGTGCCAGCAGCTCGGACAGGGGGGACAAAAACATTCAGTACTTC; CDR3 protein: CASSSDRGDKNIQYF
D gene: NA; V gene: TRBV20-1; J gene: TRBJ1-2; clone size: NA; CDR3 DNA: TGCAGTCGGAGGGAAGTCCGGGGCTACACCTTC; CDR3 protein: CSRREVRGYTF
D gene: TRBD2; V gene: TRBV27; J gene: TRBJ2-1; clone size: NA; CDR3 DNA: TGTGCCAGCAGTTTGTCGGGAGGGAATGAGCAGTTCTTC; CDR3 protein: CASSLSGGNEQFF
D gene: NA; V gene: TRBV5-5; J gene: TRBJ2-7; clone size: NA; CDR3 DNA: TGTGCCAGCAGCTCCCCAGGGATGTCCTACGAGCAGTACTTC; CDR3 protein: CASSSPGMSYEQYF
D gene: TRBD2; V gene: TRBV3-1/TRBV3-2; J gene: TRBJ2-3; clone size: NA; CDR3 DNA: TGTGCCAGCAGCCAAGATGAAGGGACTAGCGGATTCACAGATACGCAGTATTTT; CDR3 protein: CASSQDEGTSGFTDTQYF
D gene: TRBD1; V gene: TRBV28; J gene: TRBJ2-7; clone size: NA; CDR3 DNA: TGTGCCAGCAGTTTATCAGGGACAGGCCACTACGAGCAGTACTTC; CDR3 protein: CASSLSGTGHYEQYF
D gene: TRBD2; V gene: TRBV5-8; J gene: TRBJ2-1; clone size: NA; CDR3 DNA: TGTGCCAGCAGCCGAGGACTAGCCAACATCGCGGGGGAGCAGTTCTTC; CDR3 protein: CASSRGLANIAGEQFF
D gene: NA; V gene: TRBV7-6; J gene: TRBJ1-1; clone size: NA; CDR3 DNA: TGTGCCAGCAGCTTAGGAGAGAACACTGAAGCTTTCTTT; CDR3 protein: CASSLGENTEAFF
D gene: NA; V gene: TRBV7-9; J gene: TRBJ1-6; clone size: NA; CDR3 DNA: TGTGCCAGCAGCCTGCCGGGTTCACCCCTCCACTTT; CDR3 protein: CASSLPGSPLHF
D gene: TRBD1; V gene: TRBV19; J gene: TRBJ2-5; clone size: few; CDR3 DNA: TGTGCCAGTAGTCAACAGGGGGCAGGGACCCAGTACTTC; CDR3 protein: CASSQQGAGTQYF
D gene: TRBD2; V gene: TRBV14; J gene: TRBJ2-1; clone size: NA; CDR3 DNA: TGTGCCAGCAGCCACCTCGGGGGGGCAAGGAGCAATGAGCAGTTCTTC; CDR3 protein: CASSHLGGARSNEQFF
D gene: NA; V gene: TRBV15; J gene: TRBJ2-5; clone size: NA; CDR3 DNA: TGTGCCACCAGTACCGGGACACCAAGGAGGGAGACCCAGTACTTC; CDR3 protein: CATSTGTPRRETQYF
D gene: NA; V gene: TRBV4-1; J gene: TRBJ2-7; clone size: NA; CDR3 DNA: TGCGCCAGCAGCCAAGCCCCGCTAGTTGGCGCGCAACCCTACGAGCAGTACTTC; CDR3 protein: CASSQAPLVGAQPYEQYF
D gene: TRBD2; V gene: TRBV4-1; J gene: TRBJ2-1; clone size: NA; CDR3 DNA: TGCGCCAGCAGCCAAGTTTTGGGGACTAGCGCCAACAATGAGCAGTTCTTC; CDR3 protein: CASSQVLGTSANNEQFF
D gene: TRBD1; V gene: TRBV28; J gene: TRBJ1-2; clone size: once; CDR3 DNA: TGTGCCAGCAGTTGGGGACAGGGGAATGGCTACACCTTC; CDR3 protein: CASSWGQGNGYTF
D gene: NA; V gene: TRBV4-2; J gene: TRBJ1-4; clone size: once; CDR3 DNA: TGTGCCAGCAGCCAGGAAATAGGGGATGTCGGTGAAAAACTGTTTTTT; CDR3 protein: CASSQEIGDVGEKLFF